Each of the 26 T cell receptor beta chains below was sequenced from the same sample in a study of T-cell reconstitution after alpha-beta-depleted transplantation in children. As it was prepared, the TCRbeta library received unique molecular identifiers. TCRdb ran MiXCR on the PCR reads and lists one entry per CDR3 protein. The table shows 500,000 to 650,000 distinct CDR3 sequences, with roughly 13% occurring only once. The sequencing here drew on PBMCs, mostly from graft donor cells, taken 360 days after TCRalphabeta/CD19-depleted stem cell transplant. These receptors were collected from a male patient aged 10-17 years who had a stem cell transplant for acute myeloid leukemia, so the T cells may come from the graft donor.

This clonotype came up a few times. This chain connects TRBV7-6 to TRBJ2-3; 9 bases map to TRBD2. V dropped 7 bases and J dropped 2; count of bases not matched to a gene: 13. The CDR3 spans 17 residues. The germline V gene encodes CDR1 SGHVS and CDR2 FNYEAQ. The CDR3 is CASTLLAGTRLTDTQYF. CDR3 sequence (DNA): TGTGCCAGCACCCTCCTAGCGGGAACACGACTCACAGATACGCAGTATTTT.

The rearrangement links TRBV20-1 to TRBJ2-1; 8 positions agree with TRBD2. V dropped 6 bases and J dropped 4; count of bases not matched to a gene: 8. The CDR3 loop spans 14 amino acids. From germline, CDR1 is DFQATT and CDR2 SNEGSKA (reference sequence). CDR3 bases: TGCAGTGCGCGGACTAGCTGGCGTTACAATGAGCAGTTCTTC. This sequence encodes CSARTSWRYNEQFF.

The chain recombines TRBV19 with TRBJ1-5; D is uncertain. The CDR3 contains 14 residues. Trimming took 5 bases from V and 3 from J, leaving 11 bases between them. CDR1 and CDR2 (germline): LNHDA, SQIVND (reference sequence). The CDR3 loop is CASSGQVYNQPQHF. The CDR3 coding sequence is TGTGCCAGTAGTGGGCAGGTGTACAATCAGCCCCAGCATTTT.

This clonotype came up a few times. The genes are TRBV20-1 and TRBJ2-3, with D uncertain. Per germline, CDR1 DFQATT and CDR2 SNEGSKA (reference sequence). Trimming took 6 bases from V and 2 from J, leaving 21 bases between them. The CDR3 consists of 16 residues. Here the CDR3 DNA reads TGCAGTGCCGATCGGATGGCGGAAGAACCCACAGATACGCAGTATTTT. Its translation is CSADRMAEEPTDTQYF.

In its sample, this clonotype was seen a few times. V and J are TRBV11-1 and TRBJ2-6, with 7 bases lining up with TRBD2. The CDR3 length is 18 residues. The germline gives CDR1 SGHAT, CDR2 FQDESV (reference sequence). The trim removed 4 bases at V and 0 bases at J, leaving 9 bases unmatched. Here the CDR3 reads CASSWGGSKSSGANVLTF. The CDR3, as DNA: TGTGCCAGCAGCTGGGGAGGGAGCAAAAGCTCTGGGGCCAACGTCCTGACTTTC.

The chain recombines TRBV2 with TRBJ2-1; 11 bases map to TRBD2. Germline V gene data show CDR1 as SNHLY and CDR2 as FYNNEI. The CDR3 has 15 residues. The trim removed 6 bases at V and 4 bases at J, leaving 5 bases unmatched. The chain's CDR3 is CASRGSGRGYNEQFF. CDR3 DNA: TGTGCCAGCAGGGGTAGCGGGAGGGGGTACAATGAGCAGTTCTTC.

Comments on this clonotype: A read error is possible here, since a much larger clone lies one base away. This chain links TRBV20-1 with TRBJ2-2, with D perhaps TRBD2 (6 bases). CDR3 size: 16 residues. CDR1 and CDR2 (germline): DFQATT, SNEGSKA (reference sequence). CDR3: CCARDNWAGPTGELFF. The CDR3 bases are TGCTGTGCTAGAGATAACTGGGCGGGACCTACCGGGGAGCTGTTTTTT.

The chain couples TRBV5-5 to TRBJ1-2; D is ambiguous. Trimming cost V 4 bases and J 8 bases, with 15 bases left between them. The CDR3 runs 13 residues. The germline V gene encodes CDR1 SGHKS and CDR2 YYEKEE (reference sequence). CDR3 in amino acids: CASSAALVGGYTF. The CDR3 DNA follows: TGTGCCAGCAGCGCAGCCCTAGTTGGAGGCTACACCTTC.

The chain is built from TRBV4-3 and TRBJ2-3, with 11 bases fitting TRBD1. The CDR3 consists of 17 residues. Trimming removed 3 bases from V and 4 bases from J; junction bases left unmatched: 9. CDR1 is LGHNA, CDR2 YSLEER, per germline. This CDR3 is CASSHPGWDRGSDTQYF. In DNA, the CDR3 is TGCGCCAGCAGCCATCCCGGGTGGGACAGGGGGTCAGATACGCAGTATTTT.

This clonotype was recorded a few times. The chain couples TRBV20-1 to TRBJ2-1; D is uncertain. This CDR3 has 9 residues. Per the germline V gene, CDR1 is DFQATT and CDR2 is SNEGSKA (reference sequence). With 8 bases removed from V and 12 bases from J, the gap between germline ends came to 11 bases. CDR3 nucleotide sequence: TGCAGTCCGCCCCCGGCGCAGTTCTTC. This gives the protein CSPPPAQFF.

This clonotype has just a few counts. The rearrangement joins TRBV10-3 to TRBJ2-1; D is unclear. Germline lookup yields CDR1 ENHRY and CDR2 SYGVKD. V lost 3 bases and J lost 11, with 8 bases in between. The CDR3 totals 11 residues. The CDR3 nucleotides are TGTGCCATCAGTGAAACCAGTCAGCAGTTCTTC. It encodes CAISETSQQFF.

This clonotype was recorded a few times. The chain joins TRBV14 to TRBJ2-1, with TRBD2 matching over 10 bases. This CDR3 has 16 residues. V lost 1 base to trimming and J lost 9 bases; unmatched junction nucleotides: 9. The germline V gene has CDR1 SGHDN and CDR2 FVKESK. This chain's CDR3 is CASSQVTAGGPREQFF. CDR3 coding DNA: TGTGCCAGCAGCCAAGTCACAGCGGGAGGGCCTCGTGAGCAGTTCTTC. Full variable domain (missing parts from reference TRBV14 and TRBJ2-1): EAGVTQFPSHSVIEKGQTVTLRCDPISGHDNLYWYRRVMGKEIKFLLHFVKESKQDESGMPNNRFLAERTGGTYSTLKVQPAELEDSGVYFCASSQVTAGGPREQFFGPGTRLTVL.

J is TRBJ2-5 and V is TRBV12-3 or TRBV12-4; 12 positions agree with TRBD2. The CDR3 is made up of 15 amino acids. V shed 3 bases, J shed 7 bases, and the junction held 6 bases outside the gene matches. This CDR3 is CASSFRLAGGRTQYF. CDR3 nucleotides: TGTGCCAGCAGTTTTCGGCTAGCGGGAGGGAGGACCCAGTACTTC.

The chain is built from TRBV5-5 and TRBJ2-1; possibly TRBD2 for D (5 bases). V was trimmed by 3 bases and J by 7 bases, leaving 14 bases between them. The CDR3 covers 14 residues. From germline, CDR1 is SGHKS and CDR2 YYEKEE (reference sequence). The CDR3 loop is CASSWTTMFNEQFF. The CDR3 DNA follows: TGTGCCAGCAGCTGGACGACTATGTTTAATGAGCAGTTCTTC. Drawing the rest from reference TRBV5-5 and TRBJ2-1, the complete variable domain is DAGVTQSPTHLIKTRGQQVTLRCSPISGHKSVSWYQQVLGQGPQFIFQYYEKEERGRGNFPDRFSARQFPNYSSELNVNALLLGDSALYLCASSWTTMFNEQFFGPGTRLTVL.

This clonotype appeared many times. The rearrangement links TRBV7-2 to TRBJ1-2, with no clear D. Germline values: CDR1 SGHTA, CDR2 FQGNSA. Trimming took 0 bases from V and 4 from J, leaving 6 bases between them. The CDR3 is 13 amino acids. The CDR3 region has the DNA TGTGCCAGCAGCTTAGCACCGCCCTATGGCTACACCTTC. This translates into CASSLAPPYGYTF.

This clonotype was counted only a few times. The V call is TRBV20-1, the J call TRBJ1-1; TRBD1 aligns across 7 bases. Germline CDR1 DFQATT, CDR2 SNEGSKA (reference sequence). CDR3 size: 14 residues. V dropped 2 bases and J dropped 0; count of bases not matched to a gene: 3. DNA of the CDR3: TGCAGTGCTAGATATGGGACAGTGAACACTGAAGCTTTCTTT. This translates into CSARYGTVNTEAFF.

This rearrangement joins TRBV12-3 or TRBV12-4 to TRBJ1-5; no firm D call. The V and J ends lost 6 bases and 1 base respectively, with 13 bases between them. The CDR3 has 15 amino acids. CDR3 amino acids: CASRSTGRSNQPQHF. The CDR3 nucleotides are TGTGCCAGCAGGAGTACTGGTCGGAGCAATCAGCCCCAGCATTTT.

This clonotype appeared many times. The V gene is TRBV28, the J gene TRBJ1-6, with TRBD1 as a possible D gene (5 bases). This CDR3 contains 16 residues. CDR1 and CDR2 from the germline V gene are MDHEN and SYDVKM. V was pared by 8 bases and J by 1 base, with 15 bases between. The CDR3 coding sequence is TGTGCCAGCGGTCTTCCAGGGCGATCCTATAATTCACCCCTCCACTTT. It translates to CASGLPGRSYNSPLHF.

The V call is TRBV9, the J call TRBJ1-4; D call uncertain. V dropped 3 bases and J dropped 2 bases, with 11 bases sitting between them. Germline V gene sequence: CDR1 SGDLS, CDR2 YYNGEE. This CDR3 is 15 amino acids long. This CDR3 reads CASSASGSTNEKLFF. The DNA for the CDR3 is TGTGCCAGCAGCGCCTCCGGTTCGACTAATGAAAAACTGTTTTTT.

The chain recombines TRBV10-3 with TRBJ2-6; D gene uncertain. Trimming took 6 bases from V and 2 from J, leaving 8 bases between them. Per the germline V gene, CDR1 is ENHRY and CDR2 is SYGVKD. This CDR3 contains 14 residues. The DNA for the CDR3 is TGTGCCATCAGGGAAGTAGCTGGGGCCAACGTCCTGACTTTC. Its protein is CAIREVAGANVLTF.

This clonotype was seen a handful of times. V usage is TRBV7-3 and J usage is TRBJ2-2, with 8 bases identical to TRBD2. After removal of 4 bases from V and 2 bases from J, the junction contained 15 bases not matched to a gene. This CDR3 is built from 19 residues. CDR1 is SGHTA, CDR2 FQGTGA, per germline. This CDR3 reads CASSSKTSARGRNTGELFF. In nucleotides, the CDR3 is TGTGCCAGCAGCTCCAAGACTAGCGCCAGAGGAAGAAACACCGGGGAGCTGTTTTTT.

This clonotype was detected only a few times. CDR3 nucleotide sequence: TGTGCCAGCAGTTCCCGCGTCCTCCCCAATCAGCCCCAGCATTTT. Protein sequence: CASSSRVLPNQPQHF. The chain couples TRBV12-3 or TRBV12-4 to TRBJ1-5; unclear D gene. V lost 4 bases, J lost 3 bases, and 13 bases lay in between. The CDR3 has 15 amino acids.

Concerning this clonotype: A junction end diverges from the germline sequence, so it may reflect a read error. The V and J genes are TRBV9 and TRBJ2-7, with 11 bases identical to TRBD2. The germline V gene encodes CDR1 SGDLS and CDR2 YYNGEE. CDR3 length: 14 amino acids. CDR3 region: CASSVSGRGYEQHF. In DNA, the CDR3 is TGTGCCAGCAGCGTTAGCGGGAGGGGGTACGAGCAGCACTTC.

The chain couples TRBV6-6 to TRBJ2-2; D not certain. Trimming shortened V by 5 bases and J by 4 bases, and 8 bases separated the two germline ends. The germline V gene encodes CDR1 MNHNY and CDR2 SVGAGI (reference sequence). This CDR3 has 13 amino acids. CDR3 DNA sequence: TGTGCCAGCAGTAACGACGCCACCGGGGAGCTGTTTTTT. Its protein is CASSNDATGELFF.

Details on this clonotype: A much larger clone differs by one base, so this may be a read error. J is TRBJ2-1 and V is TRBV2, with 14 bases fitting TRBD2. The CDR3 consists of 18 residues. Germline V gene lookup returns CDR1 SNHLY and CDR2 FYNNEI. The CDR3 sequence is CTSSLHIGGTSGSDEQFF. As DNA, the CDR3 is TGTACCAGCAGTTTACATATAGGGGGGACTAGCGGGAGTGATGAGCAGTTCTTC.

V gene TRBV11-2 combines with J gene TRBJ2-5; 7 bases map to TRBD2. Germline V CDR1 and CDR2: SGHAT, FQNNGV. Trimming cost V 1 base and J 2 bases; bases outside gene matches: 10. This CDR3 is 17 amino acids long. CDR3 in amino acids: CASSLVPPGTKQETQYF. CDR3 bases: TGTGCCAGCAGCTTAGTGCCCCCGGGGACTAAACAAGAGACCCAGTACTTC. Based on the CDR3 plus reference TRBV11-2 and TRBJ2-5, the full variable domain is EAGVAQSPRYKIIEKRQSVAFWCNPISGHATLYWYQQILGQGPKLLIQFQNNGVVDDSQLPKDRFSAERLKGVDSTLKIQPAKLEDSAVYLCASSLVPPGTKQETQYFGPGTRLLVL.